This T cell receptor beta chain derives from a study of cytomegalovirus exposure and HLA in healthy donors. This CDR3 comprises 13 residues. In germline, CDR1 is MNHNS, CDR2 SASEGT. The V gene lost 1 base and the J gene lost 9 bases, with 13 bases spanning the gap. Points from the study as a whole: Segments of the TCR beta V type were, in most cases, productive about 87% or about 30% of the time in an earlier analysis.

Comments on this clone: As yet, its antigen is unknown.

The PCR ran on 60 Vbeta and 13 Jbeta primers. Measured with immunoSEQ multiplex PCR; TCRdb has only the in-frame clones, and not every one. The profile shows 250,000 to 350,000 clones, about 66% of them singletons. V is TRBV6-1 and J is TRBJ2-7, with D perhaps matching TRBD2 (6 bases). The TCR comes from a female donor in good health and CMV-seronegative. The material sequenced was PBMCs. The CDR3 nucleotides are TGTGCCAGCAGTGAAGGGGGGAGGCAGGGGCAGTACTTC. This translates into CASSEGGRQGQYF.